The 13 T cell receptor beta chains reported below all come from one sample, sequenced in a study of blood T cells in healthy people across ages. It was with a sample-barcoded 5' primer and a J-beta primer mix that a second PCR of about 6 to 12 cycles was run. TCRdb independently ran MiXCR on the 5' RACE reads; one entry per CDR3 protein. The repertoire holds around 600,000 distinct CDR3 sequences, with around 50% as singletons. Sequencing input: blood. The source of these receptors is a man older than 75 in good health.

The chain employs TRBV20-1 and TRBJ2-1; 10 nucleotides align to TRBD1. The J segment lost 10 bases and the V segment lost 5 bases, leaving 2 bases of the junction unmatched. The CDR3 is 11 amino acids. Germline CDR1 reads DFQATT; CDR2 reads SNEGSKA (reference sequence). The DNA for the CDR3 is TGCAGTGCTCGGACAGGGGGGGAGCAGTTCTTC. Amino acids: CSARTGGEQFF.

The chain links TRBV10-3 to TRBJ2-7; D gene unclear. This CDR3 is 11 amino acids long. Trimming took off 3 bases at V and 5 bases at J, with 5 bases between the two ends. Germline V lookup: CDR1 ENHRY, CDR2 SYGVKD. CDR3 coding DNA: TGTGCCATCAGTGACCTCGACGAGCAGTACTTC. Translation gives CAISDLDEQYF.

The rearrangement joins TRBV7-9 to TRBJ2-7, with D perhaps matching TRBD1 (6 bases). Trimming left V 5 bases short and J 3 bases short, with 11 bases between. The length of the CDR3 is 13 residues. Germline CDR1 reads SEHNR; CDR2 reads FQNEAQ (reference sequence). The CDR3 here is CASSPTGFYEQYF. DNA of the CDR3: TGTGCCAGCAGCCCAACAGGGTTCTACGAGCAGTACTTC. The full variable domain, rest sourced from reference TRBV7-9 and TRBJ2-7, is DTGVSQNPRHKITKRGQNVTFRCDPISEHNRLYWYRQTLGQGPEFLTYFQNEAQLEKSRLLSDRFSAERPKGSFSTLEIQRTEQGDSAMYLCASSPTGFYEQYFGPGTRLTVT.

A few counts support this clonotype. V and J are TRBV3-1 and TRBJ2-1, with 10 bases aligning to TRBD2. From germline, CDR1 is LGHDT and CDR2 YNNKEL (reference sequence). V was clipped by 5 bases and J by 10 bases; unmatched bases: 8. The CDR3 runs 14 residues. The CDR3 DNA reads TGTGCCAGCAGCTTCCGAAGCGGGAGGGAGGAGCAGTTCTTC. Its translation is CASSFRSGREEQFF.

The J gene is TRBJ2-1, the V gene TRBV7-2; 10 nucleotides agree with TRBD2. Germline V lookup: CDR1 SGHTA, CDR2 FQGNSA. Trimming at V came to 1 base and at J to 0 bases, leaving 9 bases not matched to a gene. The CDR3 contains 19 residues. Here the CDR3 reads CASSLVSTSGASSYNEQFF. In DNA form, the CDR3 reads TGTGCCAGCAGCTTAGTGTCAACTAGCGGGGCCAGCTCCTACAATGAGCAGTTCTTC.

This clonotype was found once. The chain employs TRBV7-3 and TRBJ2-3; tentative D call: TRBD2 (6 bases). The CDR3 covers 13 residues. Germline V gene sequence: CDR1 SGHTA, CDR2 FQGTGA. Trimming removed 5 bases from V and 6 bases from J, with 12 bases in between. Written as DNA, the CDR3 is TGTGCCAGCAGCCAATTTGGAGGGGATACGCAGTATTTT. Its translation: CASSQFGGDTQYF.

There are many counts of this clonotype. This sequence joins TRBV6-6 and TRBJ1-1, with a weak D call TRBD1 (5 bases). CDR1 and CDR2 from the germline V gene are MNHNY and SVGAGI (reference sequence). Trimming pared 7 bases from V and 9 bases from J, leaving 15 bases between. The CDR3 has 12 residues. The CDR3 DNA reads TGTGCCAGCACTCCCGGGGGAAGTAAAGCTTTCTTT. This gives the protein CASTPGGSKAFF.

The V gene is TRBV27, the J gene TRBJ2-7; no clear D. Trimming took 5 bases from V and 3 from J, leaving 14 bases between them. CDR3 size: 14 residues. Per germline, CDR1 MNHEY and CDR2 SMNVEV (reference sequence). CDR3 in DNA: TGTGCCAGCAGTGTCGGTAATCTCCTCTACGAGCAGTACTTC. Its protein product is CASSVGNLLYEQYF.

The gene calls are TRBV9 and TRBJ2-3; 14 bases agree with TRBD2. With 2 bases clipped from V and 8 bases from J, the junction kept 7 bases outside the gene matches. Germline V gives CDR1 SGDLS, CDR2 YYNGEE. This CDR3 is 16 amino acids long. CDR3 DNA sequence: TGTGCCAGCAGCGTGGGGACTAGCGGGAGTTTGGGTACGCAGTATTTT. Translating it yields CASSVGTSGSLGTQYF. The variable domain in full, with the rest retrieved from reference TRBV9 and TRBJ2-3, is DSGVTQTPKHLITATGQRVTLRCSPRSGDLSVYWYQQSLDQGLQFLIQYYNGEERAKGNILERFSAQQFPDLHSELNLSSLELGDSALYFCASSVGTSGSLGTQYFGPGTRLTVL.

This clonotype was seen only a few times. This rearrangement joins TRBV4-1 to TRBJ1-2; maybe TRBD1 (5 bases). The germline V gene encodes CDR1 MGHRA and CDR2 YSYEKL. Trimming cost V 0 bases and J 3 bases, with 14 bases left between them. This CDR3 region has 16 residues. The CDR3 loop reads CASSQDRDGRDYGYTF. The CDR3 DNA is TGCGCCAGCAGCCAAGATCGGGACGGCCGAGACTATGGCTACACCTTC.

V and J are TRBV7-2 and TRBJ2-4, with D unresolved. Germline V gene data show CDR1 as SGHTA and CDR2 as FQGNSA. This CDR3 has 17 residues. Trimming pared 1 base from V and 2 bases from J, leaving 15 bases between. The CDR3 region has the DNA TGTGCCAGCAGCTTAGATCCTGGGGTCGAGCCCAAAAACATTCAGTACTTC. Translation: CASSLDPGVEPKNIQYF.

This clonotype was picked up a small number of times. The V and J genes are TRBV7-9 and TRBJ1-1; 8 nucleotides line up with TRBD1. V was pared by 4 bases and J by 0 bases, with 10 bases of the junction left unmatched. This CDR3 contains 17 residues. Germline V gene sequence: CDR1 SEHNR, CDR2 FQNEAQ (reference sequence). The DNA for the CDR3 is TGTGCCAGCAGCTCCCCACCAGGGGGCCTCATGAACACTGAAGCTTTCTTT. It specifies CASSSPPGGLMNTEAFF.

This clonotype was observed a few times. This chain links TRBV9 with TRBJ2-7, with 8 bases aligning to TRBD1. The DNA end favors TRBJ2-4, so the J call may be wrong. Germline lookup yields CDR1 SGDLS and CDR2 YYNGEE. The CDR3 extends over 13 amino acids. As DNA, the CDR3 is TGTGCCAGCAGTACAGGGGGCAAAAACATTCAGTACTTC. Its protein is CASSTGGKNIQYF.